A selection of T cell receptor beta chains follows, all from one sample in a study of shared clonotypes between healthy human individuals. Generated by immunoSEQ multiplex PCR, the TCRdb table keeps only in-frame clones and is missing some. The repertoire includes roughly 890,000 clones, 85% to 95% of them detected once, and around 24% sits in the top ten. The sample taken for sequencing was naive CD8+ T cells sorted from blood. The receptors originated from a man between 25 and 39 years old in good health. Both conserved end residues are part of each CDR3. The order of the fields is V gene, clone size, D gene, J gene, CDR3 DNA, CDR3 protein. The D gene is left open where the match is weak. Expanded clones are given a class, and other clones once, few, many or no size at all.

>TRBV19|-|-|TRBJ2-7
TGTGCCAGTAGTATATCTTGGGGGGGGCCCTACGAGCAGTACTTC
CASSISWGGPYEQYF
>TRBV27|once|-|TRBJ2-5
TGTGCCAGCAGTTCCGCAGGGGACGAGACCCAGTACTTC
CASSSAGDETQYF
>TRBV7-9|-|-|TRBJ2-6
TGTGCCAGCAGCTTAGGGGCAGGGGTATCTGGGGCCAACGTCCTGACTTTC
CASSLGAGVSGANVLTF
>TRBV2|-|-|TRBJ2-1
TGTGCCAGCAGCGCGGATCACAATGAGCAGTTCTTC
CASSADHNEQFF
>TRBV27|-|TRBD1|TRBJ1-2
TGTGCCAGCAGTTTGGCCGGGACAGGTGCTTGGACCTTC
CASSLAGTGAWTF
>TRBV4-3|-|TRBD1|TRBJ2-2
TGCGCCAGCAGCCAAGATCCAACAGGGGGCTACACCGGGGAGCTGTTTTTT
CASSQDPTGGYTGELFF
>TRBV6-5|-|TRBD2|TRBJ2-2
TGTGCCAGCAGTTACGGGCTAGCGGGGACCGGGGAGCTGTTTTTT
CASSYGLAGTGELFF
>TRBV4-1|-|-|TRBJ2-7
TGCGCCAGCAGCCCTACTACCGGGACCTACGAGCAGTACTTC
CASSPTTGTYEQYF
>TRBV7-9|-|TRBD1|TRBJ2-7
TGTGCCAGCAGACGGGACAGGGACGAGCAGTACTTC
CASRRDRDEQYF
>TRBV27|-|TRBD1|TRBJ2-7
TGTGCCAGCAGCTCACAGGGGAAATCCACCGAGCAGTACTTC
CASSSQGKSTEQYF
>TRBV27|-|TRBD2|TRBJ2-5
TGTGCCAGCAGTTTCTTTTCGGGAGGGCCGGAAGAGACCCAGTACTTC
CASSFFSGGPEETQYF
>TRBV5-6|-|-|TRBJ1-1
TGTGCCAGCAGCTCCCAGACTGAAGCTTTCTTT
CASSSQTEAFF
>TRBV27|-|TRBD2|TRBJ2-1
TGTGCCAGCAGTTCAAGAAGCGGGAGTAAACGTCGGCATGAGCAGTTCTTC
CASSSRSGSKRRHEQFF
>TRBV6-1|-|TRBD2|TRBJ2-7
TGTGCCAGCAGCATCCTAGCGGCCTCCTACGAGCAGTACTTC
CASSILAASYEQYF
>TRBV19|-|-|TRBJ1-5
TGTGCCAGTAGTATAGCCCCGGGAGGCAATCAGCCCCAGCATTTT
CASSIAPGGNQPQHF
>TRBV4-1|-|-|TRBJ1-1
TGCGCCAGCAGCCACCCGAATCCAGGGCGGGACACTGAAGCTTTCTTT
CASSHPNPGRDTEAFF
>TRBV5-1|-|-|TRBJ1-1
TGCGCCAGCAGCTTGGGTGGAGGGGCGGGCACTGAAGCTTTCTTT
CASSLGGGAGTEAFF
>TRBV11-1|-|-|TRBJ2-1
TGTGCCAGCAGCTTCACTCACAATGAGCAGTTCTTC
CASSFTHNEQFF